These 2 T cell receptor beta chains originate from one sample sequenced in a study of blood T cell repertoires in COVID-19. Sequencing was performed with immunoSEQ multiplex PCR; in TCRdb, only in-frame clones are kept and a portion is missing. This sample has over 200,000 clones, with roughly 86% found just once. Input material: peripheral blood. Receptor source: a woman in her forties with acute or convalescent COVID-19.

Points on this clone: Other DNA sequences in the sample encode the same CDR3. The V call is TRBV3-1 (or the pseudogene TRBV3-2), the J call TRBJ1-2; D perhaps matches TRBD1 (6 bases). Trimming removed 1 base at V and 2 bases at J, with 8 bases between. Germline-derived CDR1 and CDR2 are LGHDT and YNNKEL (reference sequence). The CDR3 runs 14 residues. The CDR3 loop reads CASSQAQGNYGYTF. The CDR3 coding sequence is TGTGCCAGCAGCCAAGCTCAGGGGAACTATGGCTACACCTTC.

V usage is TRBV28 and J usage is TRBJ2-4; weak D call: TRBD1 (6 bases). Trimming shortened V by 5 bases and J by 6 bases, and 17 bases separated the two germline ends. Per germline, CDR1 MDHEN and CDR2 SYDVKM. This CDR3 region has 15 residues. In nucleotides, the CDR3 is TGTGCCAGCAGTCCGGGTGGACCCAGGGGAAACATTCAGTACTTC. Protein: CASSPGGPRGNIQYF.